This T cell receptor beta chain was observed in a study of blood T cell repertoires in COVID-19. The CDR3 has 14 residues. V was trimmed by 2 bases and J by 1 base, leaving 8 bases between them. CDR1 and CDR2 (germline): SQVTM, ANQGSEA. Original analysis: Quantification of nucleated cells was approximated via reference gene primer amplification. Profiled with immunoSEQ multiplex PCR; TCRdb holds only in-frame clones, not every one. The V and J calls and clone size are taken from that table; D and trimming were inferred from the DNA. The sample lists about 220,000 clones; 75% to 85% were seen once. The TCR sequence derives from a woman in her sixties or seventies with COVID-19, enrolled during active disease. The sequencing sample was made of peripheral blood. V gene TRBV29-1 combines with J gene TRBJ2-2; D ambiguous. The CDR3, as DNA: TGCAGCGTTGAACCGAACAGGAACACCGGGGAGCTGTTTTTT. Its protein is CSVEPNRNTGELFF.